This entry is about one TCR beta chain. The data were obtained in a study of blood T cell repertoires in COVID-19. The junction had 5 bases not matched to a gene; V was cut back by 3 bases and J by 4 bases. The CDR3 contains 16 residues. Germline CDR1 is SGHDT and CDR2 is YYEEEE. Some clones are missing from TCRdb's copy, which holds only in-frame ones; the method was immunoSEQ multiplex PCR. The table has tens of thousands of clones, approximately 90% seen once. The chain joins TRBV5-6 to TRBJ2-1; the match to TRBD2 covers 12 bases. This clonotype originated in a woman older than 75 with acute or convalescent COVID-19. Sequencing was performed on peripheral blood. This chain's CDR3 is CASSYRTSGDYNEQFF. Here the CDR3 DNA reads TGTGCCAGCAGCTATAGGACTAGCGGGGATTACAATGAGCAGTTCTTC.